This record covers a single T cell receptor (beta chain). In the authors' workflow: Reference gene primer amplification in the assay estimated nucleated cell counts. The protocol was immunoSEQ multiplex PCR, while the TCRdb copy is restricted to in-frame clones and leaves out a portion. The D gene and trimming were derived from the DNA, and the V and J assignments and clone size from that table. Of 200,000 to 250,000 clones listed, around 84% are singletons. The record originates from a study of blood T cell repertoires in COVID-19. Study background: Acute and convalescent COVID-19 samples came from the United States, Italy and Spain. Sources were T cells, B-cell-depleted T cells, or PBMCs; the material itself was cDNA or gDNA.

The CDR3 length is 13 residues. Trimming removed 5 bases from V and 8 bases from J, with 13 bases in between. Germline assignment: CDR1 SGHKS and CDR2 YYEKEE (reference sequence). The sample taken for sequencing was peripheral blood. The receptor's source is a man aged 50 to 59 with acute or convalescent COVID-19. The chain couples TRBV5-5 to TRBJ1-4, with a possible D match to TRBD1 (5 bases). DNA for the CDR3: TGTGCCAGCAGTCCTCAGGAGGGGGAAAAACTGTTTTTT. It specifies CASSPQEGEKLFF.